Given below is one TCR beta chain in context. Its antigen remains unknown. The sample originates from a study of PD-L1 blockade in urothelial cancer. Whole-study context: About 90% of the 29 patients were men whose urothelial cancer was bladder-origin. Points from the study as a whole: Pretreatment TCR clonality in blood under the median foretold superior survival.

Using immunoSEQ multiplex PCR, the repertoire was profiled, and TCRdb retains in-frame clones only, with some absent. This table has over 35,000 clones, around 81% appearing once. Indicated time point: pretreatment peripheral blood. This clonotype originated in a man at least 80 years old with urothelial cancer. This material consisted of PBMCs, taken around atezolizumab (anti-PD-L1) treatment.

CDR3 protein: CASSESPLAGSYEQYF. Here the CDR3 DNA reads TGTGCCAGCAGTGAATCCCCCCTAGCAGGAAGCTACGAGCAGTACTTC. The chain couples TRBV6-1 to TRBJ2-7, with TRBD2 as a possible D gene (5 bases). There are 16 residues in the CDR3. V was clipped by 2 bases and J by 3 bases, with 17 bases between them. CDR1 MNHNS and CDR2 SASEGT come from the germline V gene.